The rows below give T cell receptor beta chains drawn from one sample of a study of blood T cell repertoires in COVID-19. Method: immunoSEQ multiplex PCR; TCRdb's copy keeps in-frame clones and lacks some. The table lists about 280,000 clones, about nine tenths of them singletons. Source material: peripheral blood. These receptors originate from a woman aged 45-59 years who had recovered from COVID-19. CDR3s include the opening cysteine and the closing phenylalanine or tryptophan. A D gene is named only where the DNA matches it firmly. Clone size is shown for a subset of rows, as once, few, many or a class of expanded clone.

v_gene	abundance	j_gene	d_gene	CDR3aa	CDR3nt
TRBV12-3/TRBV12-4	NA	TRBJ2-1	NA	CASRSPGPEQFF	TGTGCCAGCAGGTCCCCAGGTCCTGAGCAGTTCTTC
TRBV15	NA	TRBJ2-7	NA	CATSRGGSLFYEQYF	TGTGCCACCAGCAGAGGTGGGAGTTTATTCTACGAGCAGTACTTC
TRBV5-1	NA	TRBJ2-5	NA	CASTLGGSQETQYF	TGCGCCAGCACCCTAGGGGGTTCCCAAGAGACCCAGTACTTC
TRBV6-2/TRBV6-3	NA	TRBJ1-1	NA	CASSSGVFTEAFF	TGTGCCAGCAGTTCGGGGGTTTTCACTGAAGCTTTCTTT
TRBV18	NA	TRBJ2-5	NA	CASSQGTGNQETQYF	TGTGCCAGCTCCCAGGGTACAGGGAATCAAGAGACCCAGTACTTC
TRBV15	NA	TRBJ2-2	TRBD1	CATSLNRGHGELFF	TGTGCCACCAGCCTCAACAGGGGGCACGGGGAGCTGTTTTTT
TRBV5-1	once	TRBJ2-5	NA	CASSWGRRAETQYF	TGCGCCAGCAGCTGGGGGAGGAGGGCAGAGACCCAGTACTTC
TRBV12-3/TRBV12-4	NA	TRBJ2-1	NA	CASSLAKGGEKLF	TGTGCCAGCAGTTTAGCAAAGGGCGGGGAGAAGCTCTTC
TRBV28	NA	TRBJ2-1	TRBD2	CASSLLAQSYNEQFF	TGTGCCAGCAGCCTACTAGCGCAATCCTACAATGAGCAGTTCTTC
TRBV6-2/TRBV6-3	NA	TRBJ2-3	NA	CASSSYGKGTDTQYF	TGTGCCAGCAGCTCTTACGGGAAGGGCACAGATACGCAGTATTTT
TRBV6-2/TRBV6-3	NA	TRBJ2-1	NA	CASSYFTGEQFF	TGTGCCAGCAGTTACTTTACGGGTGAGCAGTTCTTC
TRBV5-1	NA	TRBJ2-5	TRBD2	CASSGGTSGQETQYF	TGCGCCAGCAGCGGGGGGACTAGCGGCCAAGAGACCCAGTACTTC
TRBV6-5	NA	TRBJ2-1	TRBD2	CASSSAGVSYNEQFF	TGTGCCAGCAGTTCAGCGGGAGTCTCCTACAATGAGCAGTTCTTC